Shown below are 27 T cell receptor beta chains from a single sample sequenced in a study of blood T cells in healthy people across ages. It was with a sample-barcoded 5' primer and a J-beta primer mix that a second PCR of roughly 7 to 12 cycles was run. Each CDR3 protein is one row after TCRdb ran MiXCR on the 5' RACE reads. Of some 690,000 distinct CDR3 sequences listed, 22% were seen once; the top ten hold approximately 20%. Material for sequencing was blood. The receptor set was obtained from a man between 65 and 85 years old in good health.

This chain uses TRBV5-5 with TRBJ1-3; a weak D match, TRBD1 (5 bases). Germline V gene sequence: CDR1 SGHKS, CDR2 YYEKEE (reference sequence). The CDR3 contains 15 residues. V lost 2 bases and J lost 0, with 9 bases in between. The CDR3 here is CASSLVDTSGNTIYF. CDR3 DNA: TGTGCCAGCAGCTTAGTGGACACCTCTGGAAACACCATATATTTT.

As for this clonotype: An end of the junction does not agree with germline; a read error may underlie this. The chain is built from TRBV12-3 or TRBV12-4 and TRBJ2-3; the D is unclear. CDR3 length: 13 amino acids. The chain's CDR3 is CASSFGDTDTRYF. Written as DNA, the CDR3 is TGTGCCAGCAGTTTTGGAGATACTGATACGCGGTATTTT.

This clonotype was picked up a small number of times. This rearrangement joins TRBV6-1 to TRBJ2-5; 7 nucleotides match TRBD1. The germline gives CDR1 MNHNS, CDR2 SASEGT. The CDR3 extends over 14 amino acids. Germline trimming cut 5 bases from V and 5 bases from J; bases unmatched to any gene: 8. This CDR3 is CASSQDRQGETQYF. Written as DNA, the CDR3 is TGTGCCAGCAGTCAGGACAGGCAGGGGGAGACCCAGTACTTC.

The chain couples TRBV20-1 to TRBJ2-1; 10 nucleotides agree with TRBD2. After removal of 5 bases from V and 7 bases from J, the junction contained 8 bases not matched to a gene. The length of the CDR3 is 14 residues. Looked up from germline, CDR1 is DFQATT and CDR2 is SNEGSKA (reference sequence). The chain's CDR3 is CSAYTAGGRNEQFF. The CDR3 nucleotides read TGCAGTGCTTACACAGCGGGAGGGAGGAATGAGCAGTTCTTC.

The chain combines TRBV27 with TRBJ1-6; D is unclear. The germline V gene has CDR1 MNHEY and CDR2 SMNVEV (reference sequence). The CDR3 is made up of 13 amino acids. V lost 5 bases, J lost 14 bases, and 16 bases lay in between. CDR3 protein: CASSPGASFTLHF. CDR3 in DNA: TGTGCCAGCAGTCCGGGAGCCTCCTTCACCCTCCACTTT.

In its sample, this clonotype was seen a few times. Here the CDR3 reads CSGGLSNEQFF. CDR3 bases: TGCAGTGGAGGTCTTTCCAATGAGCAGTTCTTC. V is TRBV20-1 and J is TRBJ2-1; D gene ambiguous. In germline, CDR1 is DFQATT, CDR2 SNEGSKA (reference sequence). This CDR3 has 11 amino acids. Between the trimmed V and J ends, which lost 7 bases and 6 bases, there was a span of 10 bases.

A few counts support this clonotype. J is TRBJ1-1 and V is TRBV20-1; D gene uncertain. Trimming stripped 5 bases from V and 3 bases from J, with 13 bases between. CDR1 is DFQATT, CDR2 SNEGSKA, per germline (reference sequence). This CDR3 region has 13 residues. The CDR3 is CSAGGNGDTEAFF. CDR3 coding DNA: TGCAGTGCTGGAGGGAACGGGGACACTGAAGCTTTCTTT.

The V gene is TRBV5-6, the J gene TRBJ1-3; 11 nucleotides match TRBD1. CDR3 size: 14 residues. CDR1 SGHDT and CDR2 YYEEEE come from the germline V gene. V shed 5 bases and J 8 bases; nucleotides not matched to a gene: 6. The CDR3 region is CASRHRDRGYTIYF. The DNA for the CDR3 is TGTGCCAGCAGGCACCGGGACAGGGGGTACACCATATATTTT.

The table lists this clonotype with a few counts. The rearrangement joins TRBV7-2 to TRBJ1-6, with D tentatively TRBD1 (6 bases). Germline V gene lookup returns CDR1 SGHTA and CDR2 FQGNSA. V was pared by 5 bases and J by 7 bases, with 12 bases between. This CDR3 is built from 14 residues. The CDR3 spells CASSRDTGNSPLHF. CDR3 nucleotides: TGTGCCAGCAGCCGAGATACAGGGAATTCACCCCTCCACTTT.

This clonotype was counted a few times. One end of the junction does not line up with germline, which may come from a read error. The rearrangement links TRBV20-1 to TRBJ1-2; 10 nucleotides line up with TRBD1. CDR3 length equals 13 residues. Germline V gene sequence: CDR1 DFQATT, CDR2 SNEGSKA (reference sequence). Here the CDR3 DNA reads TGCAGTGCTGGAGACAGGGGGCTAGTCGGCTACACCTTC. Its translation: CSAGDRGLVGYTF.

There are a few counts of this clonotype. The chain has TRBV7-9 and TRBJ1-1; a weak D match, TRBD1 (5 bases). CDR1 and CDR2 (germline): SEHNR, FQNEAQ (reference sequence). Trimming stripped 3 bases from V and 1 base from J, with 18 bases between. The CDR3 runs 17 residues. In DNA, the CDR3 is TGTGCCAGCAGCTTGGGTTCCCCGACAGTGACGAACACTGAAGCTTTCTTT. As protein: CASSLGSPTVTNTEAFF.

This clonotype came up many times. The chain couples TRBV29-1 to TRBJ2-3; possibly TRBD1 for D (5 bases). The CDR3 is 15 amino acids. The germline gives CDR1 SQVTM, CDR2 ANQGSEA. V was trimmed by 3 bases and J by 0 bases, leaving 13 bases between them. CDR3 amino acids: CSVEVQGPSTDTQYF. CDR3 DNA: TGCAGCGTTGAGGTGCAGGGCCCAAGCACAGATACGCAGTATTTT.

The CDR3 DNA sequence: TGTGCCAGCAGCTTAGGCCCGGACGGAACCTACGAGCAGTACTTC. Amino acids: CASSLGPDGTYEQYF. The J gene is TRBJ2-7, the V gene TRBV7-7; D unresolved. V lost 1 base, J lost 2 bases, and 12 bases lay in between. The germline CDR1 and CDR2 sequences are SSHAT and FNYEAQ (reference sequence). The CDR3 covers 15 residues.

This clonotype was seen only a few times. This chain uses TRBV7-9 with TRBJ2-4; D is possibly TRBD2 (6 bases). Germline V gives CDR1 SEHNR, CDR2 FQNEAQ (reference sequence). The CDR3 has 17 residues. V was trimmed by 7 bases and J by 0 bases, leaving 19 bases between them. The CDR3 region is CASTRNWGELAKNIQYF. CDR3 bases: TGTGCCAGCACGAGGAACTGGGGGGAATTAGCCAAAAACATTCAGTACTTC.

In its sample, this clonotype was seen a few times. The chain uses TRBV7-6 and TRBJ2-7; TRBD2 might be the D (6 bases). Germline V gives CDR1 SGHVS, CDR2 FNYEAQ. V lost 1 base to trimming and J lost 5 bases, with 9 bases between them. The CDR3 loop spans 13 amino acids. The DNA for the CDR3 is TGTGCCAGCAGCTTAGACGGGAGCAACGAGCAGTACTTC. Its translation is CASSLDGSNEQYF.

The gene calls are TRBV24-1 and TRBJ2-1; 10 bases line up with TRBD2. CDR1 and CDR2 (germline): KGHDR, SFDVKD. CDR3 length equals 14 residues. V was clipped by 6 bases and J by 8 bases; unmatched bases: 6. CDR3 coding DNA: TGTGCCACCAGTTCAGCGGGAGGGCCTTATGAGCAGTTCTTC. It yields the protein CATSSAGGPYEQFF.

V is TRBV28 and J is TRBJ2-3; 7 bases map to TRBD1. CDR1 and CDR2 (germline): MDHEN, SYDVKM. V dropped 6 bases and J dropped 6; count of bases not matched to a gene: 9. This CDR3 has 14 amino acids. The CDR3 DNA follows: TGTGCCAGCAGCTACAGGGGCCATTCGGATACGCAGTATTTT. Translation: CASSYRGHSDTQYF.

This clonotype came up a few times. The chain uses TRBV28 and TRBJ1-1; D is unresolved. The length of the CDR3 is 15 residues. The V end was cut by 3 bases, the J end by 0 bases, with 11 bases between. The germline CDR1 and CDR2 sequences are MDHEN and SYDVKM. This CDR3 reads CASSLLGWVNTEAFF. DNA of the CDR3: TGTGCCAGCAGTTTGTTGGGGTGGGTGAACACTGAAGCTTTCTTT.

The CDR3 here is CASSRDLGEAFF. The CDR3, as DNA: TGTGCCAGCTCACGGGACCTCGGTGAAGCTTTCTTT. This chain links TRBV18 with TRBJ1-1; a possible D gene is TRBD1 (5 bases). Trimming removed 4 bases from V and 7 bases from J, with 10 bases in between. Germline V CDR1 and CDR2: KGHSH, LQKENI. The CDR3 covers 12 residues.

The chain joins TRBV12-3 or TRBV12-4 to TRBJ1-1; D is unresolved. The CDR3 sequence is 14 residues long. With 5 bases removed from V and 1 base from J, the gap between germline ends came to 11 bases. This chain's CDR3 is CASSPRSPNTEAFF. In nucleotides, the CDR3 is TGTGCCAGCAGTCCGCGGTCCCCGAACACTGAAGCTTTCTTT.

This clonotype has more than one count but fewer than ten. The rearrangement uses TRBV4-1 and TRBJ2-1; D possibly corresponds to TRBD2 (6 bases). V lost 0 bases and J 5 bases, leaving 14 bases between the germline ends. Germline V lookup: CDR1 MGHRA, CDR2 YSYEKL. The CDR3 length is 16 residues. The CDR3 spells CASSQDFLRRDNEQFF. CDR3 nucleotide sequence: TGCGCCAGCAGCCAAGATTTCCTCCGGAGGGACAATGAGCAGTTCTTC.

For the CDR3, the DNA is TGCGCCAGCCACATAGCGGGAGGCAATGAGCAGTTCTTC. As protein: CASHIAGGNEQFF. This rearrangement joins TRBV5-1 to TRBJ2-1; 10 nucleotides align to TRBD2. V was clipped by 7 bases and J by 6 bases; unmatched bases: 4. The CDR3 has 13 residues. CDR1 is SGHRS, CDR2 YFSETQ, per germline.

This chain links TRBV20-1 with TRBJ2-1; 9 bases map to TRBD2. Looked up from germline, CDR1 is DFQATT and CDR2 is SNEGSKA (reference sequence). CDR3 length: 14 amino acids. V dropped 7 bases and J dropped 4; count of bases not matched to a gene: 8. CDR3 region: CSVPLAGPYNEQFF. The CDR3 bases are TGCAGTGTGCCCCTAGCGGGACCGTACAATGAGCAGTTCTTC.

V usage is TRBV19 and J usage is TRBJ2-2, with TRBD1 matching over 7 bases. J gave up 5 bases and V 3 bases, and 6 bases lay outside the gene matches. In germline, CDR1 is LNHDA, CDR2 SQIVND (reference sequence). The CDR3 consists of 15 residues. The CDR3 is CASSMPRGTTGELFF. CDR3 DNA: TGTGCCAGTAGTATGCCCAGGGGGACGACCGGGGAGCTGTTTTTT. Filled out from reference TRBV19 and TRBJ2-2, the complete variable domain reads DGGITQSPKYLFRKEGQNVTLSCEQNLNHDAMYWYRQDPGQGLRLIYYSQIVNDFQKGDIAEGYSVSREKKESFPLTVTSAQKNPTAFYLCASSMPRGTTGELFFGEGSRLTVL.

This chain links TRBV29-1 with TRBJ1-1; D remains ambiguous. The germline V gene encodes CDR1 SQVTM and CDR2 ANQGSEA. This CDR3 comprises 13 residues. Trimming took 6 bases from V and 0 from J, leaving 11 bases between them. CDR3 DNA sequence: TGCAGCGTCGAGATTTACATGAACACTGAAGCTTTCTTT. It yields the protein CSVEIYMNTEAFF.

The table lists this clonotype with a few counts. The V gene is TRBV7-9, the J gene TRBJ2-7; 9 nucleotides line up with TRBD2. The J call may not be correct, given that the DNA end is closer to TRBJ2-1. The CDR3 sequence is 16 residues long. Germline lookup yields CDR1 SEHNR and CDR2 FQNEAQ (reference sequence). CDR3 residues: CASSSLLVAGVNEQFF. CDR3 coding DNA: TGTGCCAGCAGCTCACTCTTGGTAGCGGGGGTCAATGAGCAGTTCTTC.

This clonotype was detected only a few times. The chain links TRBV7-9 to TRBJ2-3; 12 nucleotides match TRBD2. Germline loops: CDR1 SEHNR, CDR2 FQNEAQ (reference sequence). Trimming took 6 bases from V and 6 from J; bases not matched to a gene: 16. CDR3 length: 18 residues. CDR3 DNA: TGTGCCAGCAGTCTAACCCCTGCGACTAGCGGGAGTCGGGATACGCAGTATTTT. It codes for CASSLTPATSGSRDTQYF.